Described below is a single T cell receptor (beta chain) sequence and its context. Its specificity is not known. At the DNA level, this CDR3 is encoded by other sequences in the same sample as well. This specimen belongs to a study of shared clonotypes between healthy human individuals. For the study at large: There were three CD4 naive, three CD4 memory, two CD8 naive and one CD8 memory plates per donor. Study-wide findings and caveats: Depth of sequencing was expected to influence donor clonotype sharing. With a handful of donors compared, about 5.2% of naive CD4 clonotypes were shared. The study generally estimated greater richness for naive than memory subsets.

Assay: immunoSEQ multiplex PCR; the TCRdb copy retains only in-frame clones and omits some. The repertoire holds under 2,000,000 clones, over 85% seen once, with 0.95% to 1.5% in the top ten. CDR1 and CDR2 (germline): MDHEN, SYDVKM. CDR3 size: 14 residues. V was trimmed by 3 bases and J by 4 bases, leaving 9 bases between them. CD45RO-negative CD8 cells positively selected for CCR7 made up the naive population, which excluded terminally differentiated effector memory CD45RA+ cells. The chain recombines TRBV28 with TRBJ2-2; a weak D match, TRBD1 (5 bases). The TCR sequence derives from a man in his late teens or twenties in good health. The sequenced sample was naive CD8+ T cells sorted from blood. In DNA, the CDR3 is TGTGCCAGCAGTTTTCAGGGTGGCACCGGGGAGCTGTTTTTT. As protein: CASSFQGGTGELFF.